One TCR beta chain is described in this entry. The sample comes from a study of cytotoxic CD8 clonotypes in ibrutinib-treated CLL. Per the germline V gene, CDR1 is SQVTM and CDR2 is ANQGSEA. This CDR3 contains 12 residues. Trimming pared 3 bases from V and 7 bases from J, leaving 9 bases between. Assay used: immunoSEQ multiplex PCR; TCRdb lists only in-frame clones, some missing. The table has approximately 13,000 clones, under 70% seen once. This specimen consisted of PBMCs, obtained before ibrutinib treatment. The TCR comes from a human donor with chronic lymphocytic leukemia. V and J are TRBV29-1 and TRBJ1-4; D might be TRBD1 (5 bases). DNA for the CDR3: TGCAGCGTTGATCTGGGGGGTGAAAAACTGTTTTTT. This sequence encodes CSVDLGGEKLFF.